Here is one TCR beta chain with its context. V gave up 7 bases and J gave up 6 bases; unmatched junction bases: 6. In germline, CDR1 is MNHEY, CDR2 SVGAGI. The CDR3 is 15 amino acids. Generated by immunoSEQ multiplex PCR, the TCRdb table keeps only in-frame clones and is missing some. The table has about 270,000 clones, around 91% seen once; the top ten hold 2% to 3%. The study counted Cohort 3 donors as recovered given two negative PCRs, clearance, or symptom resolution. The sample comes from a study of blood T cell repertoires in COVID-19. Study at large: COVID-19 samples collected from the United States, Italy and Spain covered acute and convalescent phases.

The chain combines TRBV6-5 with TRBJ2-1, with 13 bases aligning to TRBD2. Sequenced: PBMCs or T cells enriched from blood (not recorded which). This sequence was found in a woman younger than 35 who had recovered from COVID-19. CDR3: CASNPLAGGRNEQFF. The CDR3 coding sequence is TGTGCCAGCAACCCACTAGCGGGGGGGCGCAATGAGCAGTTCTTC.